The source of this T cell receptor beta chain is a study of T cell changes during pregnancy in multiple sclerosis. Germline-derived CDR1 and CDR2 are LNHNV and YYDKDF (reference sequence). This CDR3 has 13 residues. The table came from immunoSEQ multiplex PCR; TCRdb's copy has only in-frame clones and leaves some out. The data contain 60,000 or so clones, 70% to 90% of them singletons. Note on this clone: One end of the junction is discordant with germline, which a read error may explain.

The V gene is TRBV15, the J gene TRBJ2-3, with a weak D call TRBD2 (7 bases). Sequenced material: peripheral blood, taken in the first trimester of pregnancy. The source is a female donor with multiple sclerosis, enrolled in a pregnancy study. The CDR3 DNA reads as TGTGCCACCAGTAAGGGGGGACGGGGGGCCCCGAATTTT. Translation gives CATSKGGRGAPNF.